This T cell receptor beta chain was recorded in a study of T cell repertoires in cytomegalovirus infection. As for the study in general: It was recently identified HLA-C-restricted and well-studied HLA-B-restricted CMV epitopes that the study used.

Only a few counts were recorded for this clonotype. The target antigen is unknown. The V end lost 5 bases, the J end lost 0 bases, and 13 bases lay between the germline ends. The CDR3 has 15 residues. Looked up from germline, CDR1 is SEHNR and CDR2 is FQNEAQ (reference sequence). One entry per CDR3 protein results from TCRdb running MiXCR on the reads. The sample contains roughly 170,000 distinct CDR3 sequences, about 20% of which appear only once. The input for sequencing was CD8+ T cells from cultured PBMCs, taken from culture after CMV antigen stimulation. This TCR was recovered from a human donor in good health (CMV status not recorded). Some clones in this sample may be carry-over from other donors' samples. The V call is TRBV7-9, the J call TRBJ1-2, with D tentatively TRBD1 (6 bases). CDR3 region: CASSPTGNSNYGYTF. DNA for the CDR3: TGTGCCAGCAGCCCAACAGGGAACTCTAACTATGGCTACACCTTC.